The rows below give T cell receptor beta chains drawn from one sample of a study of beta chain features in type 1 diabetes. Assay: immunoSEQ multiplex PCR; the TCRdb copy retains only in-frame clones and omits some. The sample contains 150,000 to 170,000 clones, 9% to 12% of which appear only once. Material for sequencing was central memory CD4+ T cells from blood. These TCRs come from a man aged 25-45 years with type 1 diabetes. Each CDR3 is given with its conserved first and last residue. Each record gives: CDR3 protein, clone size, V gene. Clone size is given for some rows only: seen once, a few or many times, or a class if the clone is expanded.

CDR3: CASSLTVGLGGDTQYF
size: few
V: TRBV11-2

CDR3: CASSSRTGGYEQYF
size: -
V: TRBV6-5

CDR3: CASSGQLMNTEAFF
size: -
V: TRBV6-5

CDR3: CASSARLAGGEDTQYF
size: -
V: TRBV7-9

CDR3: CASSAGTSLETQYF
size: few
V: TRBV6-1

CDR3: CASSLSSGYNEQFF
size: few
V: TRBV7-7

CDR3: CAGTAGISYGYTF
size: -
V: TRBV2

CDR3: CASRVTGTSGRRADTQYF
size: few
V: TRBV7-2

CDR3: CASSLLAGRYNEQFF
size: few
V: TRBV28

CDR3: CASSEQAPGELFF
size: -
V: TRBV2